Listed here is a single T cell receptor beta chain. Its antigen is still unknown. The authors ran a second PCR of roughly 6 to 11 cycles using a sample-barcoded 5' primer and a J-beta primer mix. TCRdb re-derived calls from the 5' RACE reads in MiXCR, one entry per CDR3 protein. This table has roughly 680,000 distinct CDR3 sequences, 40% to 65% appearing once. The germline V gene encodes CDR1 SGHTA and CDR2 FQGNSA. This CDR3 is 15 amino acids long. V dropped 5 bases and J dropped 3 bases, with 13 bases sitting between them. The record originates from a study of blood T cells in healthy people across ages. Points from the study as a whole: Estimated diversity across one million T cells was deemed an underestimate. The unsorted PBMCs prevented any conclusive comparison of naive versus antigen-experienced cells.

The V call is TRBV7-2, the J call TRBJ1-4; a weak D match, TRBD1 (5 bases). Sequences were obtained from blood. The TCR comes from an elderly woman in good health. DNA of the CDR3: TGTGCCAGCAGCCGGGGGACGGGAGCTAATGAAAAACTGTTTTTT. Amino acid sequence: CASSRGTGANEKLFF. The full variable domain, completed using reference TRBV7-2 and TRBJ1-4, is GAGVSQSPSNKVTEKGKDVELRCDPISGHTALYWYRQSLGQGLEFLIYFQGNSAPDKSGLPSDRFSAERTGGSVSTLTIQRTQQEDSAVYLCASSRGTGANEKLFFGSGTQLSVL.